This note documents a single TCR beta chain sequence. Antigen: not known. The germline V gene has CDR1 SGHAT and CDR2 FQDESV (reference sequence). The CDR3 has 16 residues. V lost 3 bases, J lost 1 base, and 14 bases lay in between. The data are from a study of shared clonotypes between healthy human individuals. Study-level information: Three men and a couple of women, aged 18 to 49, were donors. Overall study results and limits: Blood alone was sampled, and tissue repertoires likely differ. The sharing of about 5% of naive CD4 clonotypes was seen across a handful of donors.

Data came from immunoSEQ multiplex PCR; TCRdb stores just in-frame clones and leaves some out. Here the sample spans 2.3 million or so clones, 85% to 95% being singletons. The V gene is TRBV11-1, the J gene TRBJ2-3; D tentatively fits TRBD1 or TRBD2 (5 bases each). The sample was naive CD4+ T cells from PBMCs. Subset noted: CD45RA+ positively selected. This receptor was obtained from a man younger than 35 in good health. Some clones in this sample may be carry-over from other donors' samples. CDR3 protein: CASSLGRAPGTDTQYF. CDR3 sequence (DNA): TGTGCCAGCAGCTTGGGACGTGCCCCCGGCACAGATACGCAGTATTTT.